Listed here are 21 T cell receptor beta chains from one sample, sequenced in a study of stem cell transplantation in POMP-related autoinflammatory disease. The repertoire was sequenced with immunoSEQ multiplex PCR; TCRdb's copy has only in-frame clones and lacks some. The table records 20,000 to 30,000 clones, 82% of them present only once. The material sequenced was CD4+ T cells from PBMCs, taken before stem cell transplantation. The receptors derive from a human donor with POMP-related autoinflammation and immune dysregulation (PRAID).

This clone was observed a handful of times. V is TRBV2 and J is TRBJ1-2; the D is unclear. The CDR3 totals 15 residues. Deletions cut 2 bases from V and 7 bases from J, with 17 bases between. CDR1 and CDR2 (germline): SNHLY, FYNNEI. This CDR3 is CASSESAAVPSGYTF. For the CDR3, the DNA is TGTGCCAGCAGTGAAAGTGCGGCAGTCCCGTCTGGCTACACCTTC.

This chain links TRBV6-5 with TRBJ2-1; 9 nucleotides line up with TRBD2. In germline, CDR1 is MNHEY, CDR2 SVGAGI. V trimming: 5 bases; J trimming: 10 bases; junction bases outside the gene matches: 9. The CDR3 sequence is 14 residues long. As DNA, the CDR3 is TGTGCCAGCAGTCGGGCGGGGGGGCCAGGGGAGCAGTTCTTC. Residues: CASSRAGGPGEQFF.

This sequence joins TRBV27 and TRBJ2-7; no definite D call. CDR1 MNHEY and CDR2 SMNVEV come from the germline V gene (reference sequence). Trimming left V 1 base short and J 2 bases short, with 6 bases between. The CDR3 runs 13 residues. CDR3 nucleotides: TGTGCCAGCAGTTTATTTGGCCCCTACGAGCAGTACTTC. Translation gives CASSLFGPYEQYF.

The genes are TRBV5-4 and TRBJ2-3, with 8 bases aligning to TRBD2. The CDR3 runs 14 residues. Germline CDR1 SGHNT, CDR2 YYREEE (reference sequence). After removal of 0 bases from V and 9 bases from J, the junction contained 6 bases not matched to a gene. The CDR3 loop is CASSLGWREETQYF. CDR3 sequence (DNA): TGTGCCAGCAGCTTGGGGTGGCGGGAGGAAACGCAGTATTTT.

DNA for the CDR3: TGTGCCAGCAGCGGGGGATCCCCGTTATGGACCGGGGAGCTGTTTTTT. Translating gives CASSGGSPLWTGELFF. V and J are TRBV11-1 and TRBJ2-2; D could derive from TRBD1 or TRBD2 (5 bases each). Germline V gene lookup returns CDR1 SGHAT and CDR2 FQDESV (reference sequence). The germline V and J ends were trimmed by 5 bases and 5 bases, with 18 bases remaining between them. The CDR3 has 16 residues. The full variable domain, rest sourced from reference TRBV11-1 and TRBJ2-2, is EAEVAQSPRYKITEKSQAVAFWCDPISGHATLYWYRQILGQGPELLVQFQDESVVDDSQLPKDRFSAERLKGVDSTLKIQPAELGDSAMYLCASSGGSPLWTGELFFGEGSRLTVL.

The CDR3 nucleotides read TGTGCCAGCAGCGTAGGTGGTAGCGGTTCCTCCGGGACCCAGTACTTC. It translates to CASSVGGSGSSGTQYF. The chain uses TRBV9 and TRBJ2-5; tentative D call: TRBD2 (6 bases). Germline CDR1 reads SGDLS; CDR2 reads YYNGEE. This CDR3 has 16 amino acids. V lost 0 bases, J lost 7 bases, and 19 bases lay in between.

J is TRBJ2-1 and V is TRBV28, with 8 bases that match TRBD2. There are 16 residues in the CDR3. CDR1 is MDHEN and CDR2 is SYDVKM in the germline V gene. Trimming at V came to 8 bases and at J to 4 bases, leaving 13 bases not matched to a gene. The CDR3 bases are TGTGCCAGCGCCCGGGGGGGGGCCCTAATATACAATGAGCAGTTCTTC. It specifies CASARGGALIYNEQFF.

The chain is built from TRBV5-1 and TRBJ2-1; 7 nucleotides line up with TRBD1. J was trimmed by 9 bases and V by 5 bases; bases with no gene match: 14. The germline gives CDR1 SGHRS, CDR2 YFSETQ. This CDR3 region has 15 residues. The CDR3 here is CASSGVPGPGGEQFF. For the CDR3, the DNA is TGCGCCAGCAGTGGGGTCCCTGGACCAGGGGGTGAGCAGTTCTTC.

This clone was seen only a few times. The CDR3 sequence: CASSPGQLLNTEAFF. The CDR3 nucleotides are TGTGCCAGCTCACCAGGGCAGTTGCTGAACACTGAAGCTTTCTTT. The V and J genes are TRBV18 and TRBJ1-1; no clear D. The germline gives CDR1 KGHSH, CDR2 LQKENI. The V end lost 2 bases, the J end lost 0 bases, and 10 bases lay between the germline ends. The CDR3 loop spans 15 amino acids.

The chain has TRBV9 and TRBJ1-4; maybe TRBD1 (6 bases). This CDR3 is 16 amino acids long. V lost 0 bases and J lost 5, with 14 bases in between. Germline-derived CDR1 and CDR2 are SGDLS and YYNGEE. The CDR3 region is CASSVGSGGRNEKLFF. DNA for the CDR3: TGTGCCAGCAGCGTAGGGTCCGGGGGCCGGAATGAAAAACTGTTTTTT.

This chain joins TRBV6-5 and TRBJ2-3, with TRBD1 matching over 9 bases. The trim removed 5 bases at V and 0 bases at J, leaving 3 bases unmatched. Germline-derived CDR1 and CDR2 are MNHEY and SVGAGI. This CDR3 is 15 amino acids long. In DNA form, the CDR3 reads TGTGCCAGCAGTCGGACAGGGGCTAGCACAGATACGCAGTATTTT. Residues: CASSRTGASTDTQYF.

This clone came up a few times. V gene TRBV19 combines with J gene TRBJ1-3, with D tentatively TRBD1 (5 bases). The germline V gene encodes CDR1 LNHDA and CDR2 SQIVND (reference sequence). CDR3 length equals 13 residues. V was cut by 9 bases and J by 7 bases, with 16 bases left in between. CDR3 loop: CASGRDFRNTIYF. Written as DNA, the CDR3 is TGTGCCAGCGGTAGGGACTTCCGGAACACCATATATTTT.

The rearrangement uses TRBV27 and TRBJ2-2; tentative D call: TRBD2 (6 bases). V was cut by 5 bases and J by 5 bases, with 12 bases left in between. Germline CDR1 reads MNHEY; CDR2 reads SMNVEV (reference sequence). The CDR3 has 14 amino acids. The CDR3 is CASSDPGTTGELFF. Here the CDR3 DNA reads TGTGCCAGCAGTGACCCCGGGACTACCGGGGAGCTGTTTTTT.

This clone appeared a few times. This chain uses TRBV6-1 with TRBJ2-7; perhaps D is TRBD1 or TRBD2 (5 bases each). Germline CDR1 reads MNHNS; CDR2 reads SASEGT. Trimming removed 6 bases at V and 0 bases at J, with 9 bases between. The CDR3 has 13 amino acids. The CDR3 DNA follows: TGTGCCAGCAGGGGGACGGGCTCCTACGAGCAGTACTTC. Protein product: CASRGTGSYEQYF.

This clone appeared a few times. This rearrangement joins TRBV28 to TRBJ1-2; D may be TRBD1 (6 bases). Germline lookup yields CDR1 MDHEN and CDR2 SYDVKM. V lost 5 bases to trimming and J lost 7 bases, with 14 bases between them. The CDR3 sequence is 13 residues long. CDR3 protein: CASSPPGVAGYTF. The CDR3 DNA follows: TGTGCCAGCAGTCCGCCAGGGGTTGCTGGCTACACCTTC.

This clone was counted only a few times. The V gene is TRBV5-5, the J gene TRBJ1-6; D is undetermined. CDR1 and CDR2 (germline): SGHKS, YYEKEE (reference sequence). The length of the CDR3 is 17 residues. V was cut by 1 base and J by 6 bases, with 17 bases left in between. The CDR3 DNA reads TGTGCCAGCAGCTTGTCTGAGAGGTCCATTGCTAATTCACCCCTCCACTTT. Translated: CASSLSERSIANSPLHF.

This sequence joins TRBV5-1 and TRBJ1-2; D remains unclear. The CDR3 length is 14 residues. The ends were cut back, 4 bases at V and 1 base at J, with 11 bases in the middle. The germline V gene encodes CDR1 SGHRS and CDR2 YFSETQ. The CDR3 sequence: CASSSSQSNYGYTF. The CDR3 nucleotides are TGCGCCAGCAGCAGTTCGCAGAGTAACTATGGCTACACCTTC.

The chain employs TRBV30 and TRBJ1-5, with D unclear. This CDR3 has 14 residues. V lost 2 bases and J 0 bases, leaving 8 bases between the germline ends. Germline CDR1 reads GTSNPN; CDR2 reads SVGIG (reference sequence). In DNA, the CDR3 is TGTGCCTGGAGTCCCTTGTATAGCAATCAGCCCCAGCATTTT. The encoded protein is CAWSPLYSNQPQHF.

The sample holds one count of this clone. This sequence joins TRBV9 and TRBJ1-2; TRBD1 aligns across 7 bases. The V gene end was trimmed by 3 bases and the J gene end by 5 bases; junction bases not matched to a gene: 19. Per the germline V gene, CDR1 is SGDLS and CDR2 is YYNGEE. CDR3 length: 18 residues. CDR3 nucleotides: TGTGCCAGCAGCGAAGAAAGGGGGCCCCACGCCGAACTGTATGGCTACACCTTC. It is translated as CASSEERGPHAELYGYTF.

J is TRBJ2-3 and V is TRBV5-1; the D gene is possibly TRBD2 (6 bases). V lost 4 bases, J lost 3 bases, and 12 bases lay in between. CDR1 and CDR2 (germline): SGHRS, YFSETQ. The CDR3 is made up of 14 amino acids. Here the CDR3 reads CASSALAVTDTQYF. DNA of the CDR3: TGCGCCAGCAGCGCCTTAGCGGTTACAGATACGCAGTATTTT.

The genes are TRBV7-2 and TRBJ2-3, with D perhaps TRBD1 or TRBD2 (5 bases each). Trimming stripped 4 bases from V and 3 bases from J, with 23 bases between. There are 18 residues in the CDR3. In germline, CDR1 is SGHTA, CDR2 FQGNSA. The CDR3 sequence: CASSWTTGAGPRTDTQYF. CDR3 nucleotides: TGTGCCAGCAGCTGGACAACTGGGGCGGGTCCTAGGACAGATACGCAGTATTTT.